A selection of T cell receptor beta chains follows, all from one sample in a study of blood T cell repertoires in COVID-19. The protocol was immunoSEQ multiplex PCR, while the TCRdb copy is restricted to in-frame clones and leaves out a portion. This sample carries about 47,000 clones, 81% of them seen once, and the ten largest clones take roughly a quarter. Sequencing used peripheral blood. The receptors come from a woman of 80 years or more with COVID-19, enrolled during active disease. The CDR3 runs from the conserved cysteine through the conserved F or W.

v_call cdr3_aa
TRBV9 CASSNSGSHRDEQFF
TRBV6-5 CASSYSRSSYGYTF
TRBV7-9 CASSAHSAGGKLFF
TRBV4-1 CASSQPRNTGELFF
TRBV18 CASSHADRVGYEQYF
TRBV29-1 CSAARDSYEQYF
TRBV19 CASSTQTRTSANYEQYF
TRBV5-1 CASSSPGQATRYGYTF
TRBV5-8 CASSLVAGGPQKTQYF
TRBV4-1 CASSPSGQGYLYQETQYF
TRBV2 CASSLARDYEQYF
TRBV14 CASSQGLPGKLFF
TRBV18 CASSRETAGGYTF
TRBV7-3 CASSLKANTEAFF
TRBV19 CASSTSWRGGTDTQYF
TRBV25-1 CASSALAGLYNEQFF
TRBV9 CASSVYRGGNYGYTF
TRBV3-1/TRBV3-2 CASSRGVGGRNNSPLHF
TRBV6-6 CASSPKTGPNYGYTF
TRBV5-1 CASSFQGGGTFNEQFF
TRBV7-8 CASSPLGTTGNTIYF
TRBV27 CASSLANYRGTGELFF
TRBV6-5 CASTKAGVGEKLFF
TRBV19 CASSIDGGGRNYSGNTIYF
TRBV24-1 CATSGTGTYGYTF
TRBV24-1 CATSAIAGEKDEQYF
TRBV2 CASSGQGMRAFF
TRBV7-2 CASSEQGAGYETQYF
TRBV27 CASSRHRDVTTPLHF
TRBV5-1 CASSSQIGYEQYF
TRBV3-1/TRBV3-2 CASSQGGLAGDVDTQYF
TRBV30 CAWSSPGIQETQYF
TRBV19 CASSRGQEIPNYGYTF
TRBV29-1 CSVKANAVETQYF
TRBV18 CASSPQATNEKLFF
TRBV11-2 CASSLDRGETQYF
TRBV19 CASSDWTEVSGANVLTF
TRBV9 CASSVSGGRTDTQYF
TRBV6-5 CASRTSVSSYNEQFF
TRBV11-1 CASSLSRERRLGEQYF
TRBV19 CASTRWERTGRNTEAFF
TRBV23-1 CASRLTGEGPYEQYF
TRBV5-1 CASSLVASGRVGDEQYF
TRBV7-3 CASRRDINTGELFF
TRBV19 CASSQSGTGELFF
TRBV5-4 CASSGSGLARSYEQYF
TRBV24-1 CATSASGEETQYF
TRBV18 CASSRDRGTNEKLFF
TRBV4-1 CASSQAPYSGAYEQYF